Presented here are 7 T cell receptor beta chains from one specimen sequenced in a study of blood T cell repertoires in COVID-19. Produced via immunoSEQ multiplex PCR; TCRdb's table is partial and in-frame only. The sample shows 310,000 or so clones, 87% of them seen only once. The sequenced material came from PBMCs or T cells enriched from blood (not recorded which). These receptors were collected from a woman aged 18-30 years who had recovered from COVID-19.

CDR3 sequence: CASSLGQGNTGELFF. Written as DNA, the CDR3 is TGTGCCAGCTCACTGGGACAGGGGAACACCGGGGAGCTGTTTTTT. The chain recombines TRBV18 with TRBJ2-2; TRBD1 agrees at 9 bases. Looked up from germline, CDR1 is KGHSH and CDR2 is LQKENI. Trimming removed 4 bases from V and 1 base from J; junction bases left unmatched: 1. The CDR3 covers 15 residues.

This clone was recorded once. The rearrangement joins TRBV7-4 to TRBJ1-4; 9 nucleotides align to TRBD1. V trimming: 5 bases; J trimming: 12 bases; junction bases outside the gene matches: 16. Germline V gene sequence: CDR1 SGHVT, CDR2 SQSDAQ. CDR3 length equals 16 residues. The CDR3 nucleotides are TGTGCCAGCAGCCGAAGCCGGGACAGGGTCACCCTTCAACTGTTTTTT. Its translation: CASSRSRDRVTLQLFF.

The CDR3 loop reads CASSLGGQGAKNTIYF. CDR3 nucleotides: TGTGCCAGCAGCTTGGGGGGACAGGGGGCCAAGAACACCATATATTTT. The chain has TRBV7-2 and TRBJ1-3; TRBD1 agrees at 12 bases. CDR1 SGHTA and CDR2 FQGNSA come from the germline V gene. CDR3 size: 16 residues. With V trimmed by 3 bases and J by 7 bases, 7 bases remained unmatched.

The V and J genes are TRBV15 and TRBJ1-1; perhaps TRBD1 as D (6 bases). The CDR3 extends over 15 amino acids. Germline CDR1 is LNHNV and CDR2 is YYDKDF (reference sequence). V was cut by 0 bases and J by 10 bases, with 18 bases left in between. The CDR3 here is CATSRDRGGHIRAFF. CDR3 DNA: TGTGCCACCAGCAGAGATCGTGGGGGACATATCAGAGCTTTCTTT.

This clone was observed a handful of times. The chain recombines TRBV18 with TRBJ1-1; 9 bases line up with TRBD1. The length of the CDR3 is 16 residues. The V and J ends lost 2 bases and 2 bases, in that order; junction bases with no gene match: 6. CDR1 and CDR2 from the germline V gene are KGHSH and LQKENI. CDR3 region: CASSPTQTGGNTEAFF. CDR3 DNA sequence: TGTGCCAGCTCACCAACTCAGACAGGGGGAAACACTGAAGCTTTCTTT.

The rearrangement joins TRBV19 to TRBJ2-5, with 10 bases that match TRBD1. The CDR3 is 16 amino acids. In germline, CDR1 is LNHDA, CDR2 SQIVND (reference sequence). After removal of 6 bases from V and 6 bases from J, the junction contained 13 bases not matched to a gene. CDR3 bases: TGTGCCAGTAGCAATCCACCGGGACAGGGGACGCAGACCCAGTACTTC. It translates to CASSNPPGQGTQTQYF.

The CDR3 sequence is CASSRRLGNTGELFF. The CDR3 nucleotides read TGCGCCAGCAGCCGGAGACTAGGGAACACCGGGGAGCTGTTTTTT. V and J are TRBV4-3 and TRBJ2-2; D perhaps matches TRBD2 (6 bases). CDR3 length: 15 residues. Trimming stripped 4 bases from V and 1 base from J, with 10 bases between. Germline V gene lookup returns CDR1 LGHNA and CDR2 YSLEER.